A selection of T cell receptor beta chains follows, all from one sample in a study of STAT3 mutations in large granular lymphocyte leukemia. TCRdb's copy holds only in-frame clones and misses some; the assay was immunoSEQ multiplex PCR. The sample consists of a few thousand clones, 70% to 85% of them appearing once. The sample taken for sequencing was PBMCs. Receptor source: a human donor with T large granular lymphocyte leukemia. Some clones in this sample may be carry-over from other donors' samples. Both conserved end residues are part of each CDR3. The D gene is left open where the match is weak. The size of a clone is reported for some rows only, either as once, few or many, or as a class for expanded clones.

j_gene,d_gene,abundance,v_gene,CDR3nt,CDR3aa
TRBJ2-7,.,.,TRBV27,TGTGCCAGCAGTTTCTCTGCCGGGCTAGCCTACGAGCAGTACTTC,CASSFSAGLAYEQYF
TRBJ2-5,.,few,TRBV12-5,TGTGCTAGTGGTTTGGAAGATGAGACCCAGTACTTC,CASGLEDETQYF
TRBJ1-5,TRBD1,.,TRBV30,TGTGCCTGGAGTGGGGCAGGGGGTAAATTAAGCAATCAGCCCCAGCATTTT,CAWSGAGGKLSNQPQHF
TRBJ1-5,TRBD1,.,TRBV30,TGTGCCTGGAGTGAAGGACAGGGCCATCAGCCCCAGCATTTT,CAWSEGQGHQPQHF
TRBJ2-1,TRBD2,.,TRBV4-2,TGTGCCAGCAGCCAAGAAGCGGGGCTATACAATGAGCAGTTCTTC,CASSQEAGLYNEQFF
TRBJ2-2,TRBD2,.,TRBV5-4,TGTGCCAGCAGCCGGGGGGAGACCGGGGAGCTGTTTTTT,CASSRGETGELFF
TRBJ1-2,TRBD1,.,TRBV18,TGTGCCAGCTCACCACGGGACAGTCGCGCTAACTATGGCTACACCTTC,CASSPRDSRANYGYTF
TRBJ2-7,.,.,TRBV6-5,TGTGCCAGCAGTTACTCGAAAGGAGGGGGCTTATACGAGCAGTACTTC,CASSYSKGGGLYEQYF
TRBJ1-1,.,.,TRBV7-7,TGTGCCAGCAGCTTATCTGCAGGCACTGAAGCTTTCTTT,CASSLSAGTEAFF
TRBJ2-7,.,.,TRBV7-9,TGTGCCAGCAGCTTTTGGGGCGCTGTCACCTACGAGCAGTACTTC,CASSFWGAVTYEQYF
TRBJ1-4,TRBD1,.,TRBV6-5,TGTGCCAGCAGTTACTCGCCAGGGGGGGATGAAAAACTGTTTTTT,CASSYSPGGDEKLFF
TRBJ2-3,TRBD2,.,TRBV19,TGTGCCAGTAGTATCTGGGGGGGTCCAGATACGCAGTATTTT,CASSIWGGPDTQYF